The T cell receptor (beta chain) described here comes from a study of blood T cells in healthy people across ages. Overall study context: Template switching picked up about one barcoded beta molecule for each two T cells.

About this clonotype itself: Its target is unknown.

A sample-barcoded 5' primer and a J-beta primer mix were used in a second PCR of about 7 to 12 cycles. A template-switch adaptor containing 12 random nucleotides labeled each cDNA molecule. At least 2.5 million CDR3-containing paired-end reads were obtained per sample. TCRdb reprocessed the 5' RACE reads via MiXCR and lists one record per CDR3 protein. The sample contains roughly 800,000 distinct CDR3 sequences, nearly 60% of which appear only once. Study conclusions and caveats: A roughly linear age-dependent decrease characterized TCR beta diversity per million T cells.

The germline CDR1 and CDR2 sequences are MNHEY and SMNVEV (reference sequence). CDR3 length: 15 amino acids. V gave up 6 bases and J gave up 0 bases, with 11 bases separating them. Sequenced input: blood. The chain employs TRBV27 and TRBJ2-2, with D perhaps matching TRBD1 (5 bases). This clonotype was obtained from a man under 40 in good health. The CDR3, as DNA: TGTGCCAGCAGCTTAGACAGAGCGAACACCGGGGAGCTGTTTTTT. Amino acid sequence: CASSLDRANTGELFF.